Listed here are 30 T cell receptor beta chains from one sample, sequenced in a study of beta chain features in type 1 diabetes. The isolated RNA, all of it, was reverse transcribed, so expressed TCRB transcripts were what got sequenced. Sequencing was performed with immunoSEQ multiplex PCR; in TCRdb, only in-frame clones are kept and a portion is missing. The table includes around 250,000 clones, around 68% detected once. Sequenced material: naive CD4+ T cells from blood. The receptors stem from a young man in good health.

V is TRBV11-2 and J is TRBJ2-1, with 7 bases aligning to TRBD2. The V gene's germline CDR1 is SGHAT and CDR2 FQNNGV. This CDR3 comprises 16 residues. V lost 4 bases to trimming and J lost 7 bases; unmatched junction nucleotides: 13. The CDR3 loop reads CASSSYRGGSRNEQFF. In DNA form, the CDR3 reads TGTGCCAGCAGCTCCTACCGAGGCGGGAGTAGGAATGAGCAGTTCTTC.

The rearrangement links TRBV29-1 to TRBJ2-1, with 8 bases fitting TRBD1. The trim removed 7 bases at V and 6 bases at J, leaving 17 bases unmatched. Germline CDR1 is SQVTM and CDR2 is ANQGSEA. The CDR3 runs to 16 residues. The CDR3 here is CSARRRTGSGVNEQFF. DNA for the CDR3: TGCAGCGCACGCCGTAGGACAGGGTCGGGCGTCAATGAGCAGTTCTTC.

This clone has a handful of counts. The V gene is TRBV30, the J gene TRBJ2-5; no clear D gene. Looked up from germline, CDR1 is GTSNPN and CDR2 is SVGIG (reference sequence). Between the trimmed V and J ends, which lost 0 bases and 5 bases, there was a span of 7 bases. This CDR3 is 12 amino acids long. DNA for the CDR3: TGTGCCTGGAGTGTACTGTTGGAGACCCAGTACTTC. Translation gives CAWSVLLETQYF.

The V call is TRBV29-1, the J call TRBJ2-1; 7 nucleotides agree with TRBD2. Germline CDR1 is SQVTM and CDR2 is ANQGSEA. The CDR3 sequence is 17 residues long. With V trimmed by 4 bases and J by 4 bases, 16 bases remained unmatched. The CDR3 nucleotides read TGCAGCGTTGTCCCAGGAGTGGGCGGGGGTAAATACAATGAGCAGTTCTTC. This sequence encodes CSVVPGVGGGKYNEQFF.

V and J are TRBV7-2 and TRBJ2-3, with 7 bases lining up with TRBD2. CDR1 and CDR2 (germline): SGHTA, FQGNSA. V dropped 3 bases and J dropped 4; count of bases not matched to a gene: 10. This CDR3 is built from 16 residues. The CDR3 nucleotides are TGTGCCAGCAGCTTCGGGGCAAGCGGGAACGCAGATACGCAGTATTTT. The encoded protein is CASSFGASGNADTQYF.

This chain links TRBV7-2 with TRBJ2-1; 11 positions match TRBD2. This CDR3 is 16 amino acids long. CDR1 is SGHTA and CDR2 is FQGNSA in the germline V gene. V dropped 5 bases and J dropped 6; count of bases not matched to a gene: 9. The CDR3 loop is CASSLVMTSGANEQFF. The CDR3 DNA reads TGTGCCAGCAGCCTCGTGATGACTAGCGGGGCCAATGAGCAGTTCTTC.

Notes on this clone: The identical CDR3 is also encoded by other nucleotide sequences in the sample. The chain uses TRBV29-1 and TRBJ2-5; tentative D call: TRBD2 (7 bases). Per the germline V gene, CDR1 is SQVTM and CDR2 is ANQGSEA. CDR3 length equals 12 residues. Trimming cost V 6 bases and J 5 bases, with 13 bases left between them. As DNA, the CDR3 is TGCAGCGTGGTGCGGGGGCAGGAGACCCAGTACTTC. It yields the protein CSVVRGQETQYF.

The chain joins TRBV11-2 to TRBJ1-4, with D perhaps TRBD1 (6 bases). The CDR3 is made up of 13 amino acids. The V gene's germline CDR1 is SGHAT and CDR2 FQNNGV. The germline V and J ends were trimmed by 5 bases and 7 bases, with 11 bases remaining between them. CDR3 protein: CASSPRGSEKLFF. The CDR3 DNA reads TGTGCCAGCAGCCCCAGGGGTTCTGAAAAACTGTTTTTT.

This clone was detected once. The gene calls are TRBV7-9 and TRBJ2-3; 13 bases agree with TRBD2. Germline assignment: CDR1 SEHNR and CDR2 FQNEAQ (reference sequence). The CDR3 has 15 residues. The ends lost 5 bases at V and 5 bases at J; junction bases unmatched: 4. CDR3: CASSLTSGRRDTQYF. The CDR3 DNA is TGTGCCAGCAGCCTGACTAGCGGGAGGAGAGATACGCAGTATTTT.

The chain employs TRBV13 and TRBJ2-5, with D perhaps matching TRBD1 (6 bases). The V end lost 0 bases, the J end lost 5 bases, and 10 bases lay between the germline ends. This CDR3 contains 14 residues. Germline V CDR1 and CDR2: PRHDT, FYEKMQ (reference sequence). Written as DNA, the CDR3 is TGTGCCAGCAGCTTAGGAGGCAGGGGTGAGACCCAGTACTTC. It encodes CASSLGGRGETQYF.

V usage is TRBV7-2 and J usage is TRBJ2-3; 12 bases are a match to TRBD2. Germline V gives CDR1 SGHTA, CDR2 FQGNSA. V trimming: 4 bases; J trimming: 5 bases; junction bases outside the gene matches: 1. This CDR3 comprises 14 residues. CDR3: CASSSGLAGDTQYF. Written as DNA, the CDR3 is TGTGCCAGCAGCTCGGGACTAGCGGGAGATACGCAGTATTTT.

The CDR3 reads CSVRDTADQPQHF. For the CDR3, the DNA is TGCAGCGTTCGGGACACCGCAGATCAGCCCCAGCATTTT. The chain has TRBV29-1 and TRBJ1-5; possibly TRBD1 for D (6 bases). Per germline, CDR1 SQVTM and CDR2 ANQGSEA. V lost 5 bases to trimming and J lost 5 bases, with 13 bases between them. This CDR3 contains 13 residues.

This chain connects TRBV9 to TRBJ2-1; 7 nucleotides line up with TRBD2. The junction had 8 bases not matched to a gene; V was cut back by 4 bases and J by 4 bases. This CDR3 is built from 15 residues. Germline V gene data show CDR1 as SGDLS and CDR2 as YYNGEE. Here the CDR3 reads CASSFRASGYNEQFF. For the CDR3, the DNA is TGTGCCAGCAGCTTCCGGGCTAGCGGATACAATGAGCAGTTCTTC.

V gene TRBV30 combines with J gene TRBJ2-1; TRBD2 matches at 9 bases. With 0 bases clipped from V and 6 bases from J, the junction kept 9 bases outside the gene matches. Looked up from germline, CDR1 is GTSNPN and CDR2 is SVGIG (reference sequence). CDR3 size: 16 residues. CDR3 protein: CAWSVQVASGTNEQFF. CDR3 DNA: TGTGCCTGGAGTGTACAAGTGGCTAGCGGGACCAATGAGCAGTTCTTC. Full variable domain (rest looked up from reference TRBV30 and TRBJ2-1): SQTIHQWPATLVQPVGSPLSLECTVEGTSNPNLYWYRQAAGRGLQLLFYSVGIGQISSEVPQNLSASRPQDRQFILSSKKLLLSDSGFYLCAWSVQVASGTNEQFFGPGTRLTVL.

The chain carries TRBV7-2 and TRBJ2-2, with 7 nucleotides matching TRBD1. Losses at the gene ends were 4 bases for V and 4 bases for J; bases not matched to a gene: 15. CDR3 size: 18 residues. Germline CDR1 is SGHTA and CDR2 is FQGNSA. CDR3 amino acids: CASSSLGVQGIATGELFF. In nucleotides, the CDR3 is TGTGCCAGCAGCTCTCTTGGGGTACAGGGGATTGCCACCGGGGAGCTGTTTTTT.

With respect to this clone: The same CDR3 is also encoded by other DNA sequences in this sample. J is TRBJ2-7 and V is TRBV29-1, with D tentatively TRBD1 or TRBD2 (6 bases each). Trimming stripped 3 bases from V and 2 bases from J, with 11 bases between. The CDR3 sequence is 13 residues long. Germline loops: CDR1 SQVTM, CDR2 ANQGSEA. The CDR3 is CSVERGAPYEQYF. For the CDR3, the DNA is TGCAGCGTTGAGAGGGGGGCTCCCTACGAGCAGTACTTC.

This clone was seen more than once but under ten times. V usage is TRBV5-1 and J usage is TRBJ2-1; TRBD2 agrees at 12 bases. CDR1 SGHRS and CDR2 YFSETQ come from the germline V gene. This CDR3 has 16 amino acids. With V trimmed by 0 bases and J by 3 bases, 1 base remained unmatched. CDR3 residues: CASSLGLAGDYNEQFF. CDR3 DNA sequence: TGCGCCAGCAGCTTGGGACTAGCGGGAGACTACAATGAGCAGTTCTTC.

The V and J genes are TRBV30 and TRBJ1-5; 9 bases line up with TRBD1. The CDR3 has 13 residues. Germline trimming cut 1 base from V and 5 bases from J; bases unmatched to any gene: 0. From germline, CDR1 is GTSNPN and CDR2 SVGIG (reference sequence). The CDR3 nucleotides are TGTGCCTGGAGTGGGACAGGGGATCAGCCCCAGCATTTT. Translating gives CAWSGTGDQPQHF.

This clone was seen only a few times. The V and J genes are TRBV15 and TRBJ2-5; 7 bases match TRBD1. Per germline, CDR1 LNHNV and CDR2 YYDKDF (reference sequence). The V segment lost 0 bases and the J segment 5 bases; nucleotides outside the gene matches: 3. CDR3 length: 14 residues. The CDR3 spells CATSREGGFETQYF. The CDR3, as DNA: TGTGCCACCAGCAGAGAAGGGGGCTTTGAGACCCAGTACTTC.

This clone has a handful of counts. The J gene is TRBJ2-5, the V gene TRBV7-2; D not resolved. The germline V and J ends were trimmed by 2 bases and 5 bases, with 6 bases remaining between them. Germline V gene data show CDR1 as SGHTA and CDR2 as FQGNSA. The CDR3 length is 12 residues. CDR3 residues: CASSLPPETQYF. As DNA, the CDR3 is TGTGCCAGCAGCTTACCTCCCGAGACCCAGTACTTC.

This chain links TRBV5-1 with TRBJ2-1; D call uncertain. V lost 0 bases and J 8 bases, leaving 9 bases between the germline ends. The CDR3 runs 13 residues. Germline V lookup: CDR1 SGHRS, CDR2 YFSETQ. The DNA of the CDR3 is TGCGCCAGCAGCTTGGATCCCGGAGATGAGCAGTTCTTC. This codes for CASSLDPGDEQFF. Drawing the rest from reference TRBV5-1 and TRBJ2-1, the complete variable domain is KAGVTQTPRYLIKTRGQQVTLSCSPISGHRSVSWYQQTPGQGLQFLFEYFSETQRNKGNFPGRFSGRQFSNSRSEMNVSTLELGDSALYLCASSLDPGDEQFFGPGTRLTVL.

This clone was counted between two and nine times. The chain is built from TRBV30 and TRBJ2-7; no definite D call. The germline gives CDR1 GTSNPN, CDR2 SVGIG (reference sequence). Trimming took 4 bases from V and 3 from J, leaving 13 bases between them. The CDR3 is made up of 13 amino acids. The CDR3, as DNA: TGTGCCTGGACTCGACTTAGCTTCTACGAGCAGTACTTC. The encoded protein is CAWTRLSFYEQYF.

This chain connects TRBV27 to TRBJ2-7, with 9 nucleotides matching TRBD1. V shed 5 bases, J shed 2 bases, and the junction held 7 bases outside the gene matches. The CDR3 length is 15 residues. Germline CDR1 reads MNHEY; CDR2 reads SMNVEV (reference sequence). In nucleotides, the CDR3 is TGTGCCAGCAGTGTAGGGACAGGGAGTCCCTACGAGCAGTACTTC. Its protein is CASSVGTGSPYEQYF.

The rearrangement joins TRBV9 to TRBJ2-1; D unresolved. The CDR3 covers 15 residues. Germline-derived CDR1 and CDR2 are SGDLS and YYNGEE. V gave up 0 bases and J gave up 2 bases, with 9 bases separating them. CDR3 amino acids: CASSVGGYTYNEQFF. The CDR3 DNA reads TGTGCCAGCAGCGTAGGTGGGTACACCTACAATGAGCAGTTCTTC.

V usage is TRBV30 and J usage is TRBJ2-5; 10 bases align to TRBD2. Germline V gene lookup returns CDR1 GTSNPN and CDR2 SVGIG (reference sequence). The ends lost 2 bases at V and 3 bases at J; junction bases unmatched: 9. This CDR3 contains 16 residues. CDR3 nucleotides: TGTGCCTGGAGTCTACTCTACGGACTAGCGGAAGAGACCCAGTACTTC. It yields the protein CAWSLLYGLAEETQYF.

The rearrangement uses TRBV20-1 and TRBJ2-1; D gene unclear. CDR3 length: 11 residues. Germline-derived CDR1 and CDR2 are DFQATT and SNEGSKA (reference sequence). Trimming took off 3 bases at V and 9 bases at J, with 9 bases between the two ends. This CDR3 is CSASRRGEQFF. The CDR3 DNA is TGCAGTGCTAGTAGGCGCGGTGAGCAGTTCTTC.

This clone was detected a few times. This rearrangement joins TRBV30 to TRBJ2-5; D is ambiguous. V gave up 4 bases and J gave up 2 bases, with 8 bases separating them. This CDR3 region has 12 residues. The V gene's germline CDR1 is GTSNPN and CDR2 SVGIG (reference sequence). The CDR3 is CAWKGQQETQYF. CDR3 DNA sequence: TGTGCCTGGAAAGGGCAGCAAGAGACCCAGTACTTC. The entire variable domain, with the rest obtained from reference TRBV30 and TRBJ2-5, is as follows: SQTIHQWPATLVQPVGSPLSLECTVEGTSNPNLYWYRQAAGRGLQLLFYSVGIGQISSEVPQNLSASRPQDRQFILSSKKLLLSDSGFYLCAWKGQQETQYFGPGTRLLVL.

This clone was seen only once. This chain uses TRBV7-2 with TRBJ2-5, with TRBD2 identical over 14 bases. The CDR3 runs 14 residues. Germline values: CDR1 SGHTA, CDR2 FQGNSA. V gave up 5 bases and J gave up 7 bases; unmatched junction bases: 3. In nucleotides, the CDR3 is TGTGCCAGCAGCGCCGGACTAGCGGGAGGGACCCAGTACTTC. It codes for CASSAGLAGGTQYF.

J is TRBJ2-3 and V is TRBV29-1; 7 bases align to TRBD1. The length of the CDR3 is 13 residues. Germline CDR1 and CDR2: SQVTM and ANQGSEA. With 7 bases clipped from V and 1 base from J, the junction kept 5 bases outside the gene matches. DNA for the CDR3: TGCAGCGACCGGGACAGCCGCACAGATACGCAGTATTTT. Its translation: CSDRDSRTDTQYF.

The chain carries TRBV29-1 and TRBJ2-6; D remains unclear. The V and J ends lost 6 bases and 2 bases respectively, with 17 bases between them. This CDR3 is built from 16 residues. Germline CDR1 reads SQVTM; CDR2 reads ANQGSEA. In DNA, the CDR3 is TGCAGCGTGAGGACCGACGGCCTCCCTGGGGCCAACGTCCTGACTTTC. Translation: CSVRTDGLPGANVLTF. The full variable domain, its missing parts supplied by reference TRBV29-1 and TRBJ2-6, is SAVISQKPSRDICQRGTSLTIQCQVDSQVTMMFWYRQQPGQSLTLIATANQGSEATYESGFVIDKFPISRPNLTFSTLTVSNMSPEDSSIYLCSVRTDGLPGANVLTFGAGSRLTVL.